This T cell receptor (beta chain) is from a study of blood T cell repertoires in COVID-19. In the source study's methods: Estimation of nucleated cell counts was performed using reference gene primer amplification. The protocol was immunoSEQ multiplex PCR, while the TCRdb copy is restricted to in-frame clones and leaves out a portion. V, J and clone size reflect that table, while D and trimming were determined from the DNA. The sample lists about 270,000 clones, 70% to 90% occurring once. Trimming took 4 bases from V and 0 from J, leaving 7 bases between them. The CDR3 is 14 amino acids. Germline CDR1 and CDR2: SNHLY and FYNNEI.

The chain carries TRBV2 and TRBJ1-3; D is unresolved. This clonotype originated in a woman in her sixties in a cohort exposed to, infected with or recovered from COVID-19 (not recorded which). The sample consisted of PBMCs or T cells enriched from blood (not recorded which). The CDR3 DNA sequence: TGTGCCAGCAGTGCTCAGTTCTCTGGAAACACCATATATTTT. It is translated as CASSAQFSGNTIYF. Looking up the rest from reference TRBV2 and TRBJ1-3 gives the full variable domain: EPEVTQTPSHQVTQMGQEVILRCVPISNHLYFYWYRQILGQKVEFLVSFYNNEISEKSEIFDDQFSVERPDGSNFTLKIRSTKLEDSAMYFCASSAQFSGNTIYFGEGSWLTVV.